This entry lists 8 T cell receptor beta chains sequenced from one sample in a study of cytomegalovirus exposure and HLA in healthy donors (TCRdb year 2017). Receptor amplification or capture employed the immunoSEQ multiplex PCR assay. For the multiplex PCR, a mixture combining 60 forward primers for TCR Vbeta segments and 13 reverse primers for TCR Jbeta segments was used. As stored in TCRdb, this immuneACCESS dataset retains in-frame rearrangements with V and J assigned. A fraction of the clones does not appear; measured against another copy, unresolved V genes explain less than half of the discrepancy, and the remainder lacks a known reason. Across this sample there are 120,000 to 150,000 clones, with about four fifths seen only once. The ten largest make up about 4.1% of the sample. Sequencing was carried out using PBMCs. These receptors were taken from a woman between 40 and 50 years old in good health and CMV-seropositive.

The chain combines TRBV18 with TRBJ1-3; D is ambiguous. Germline loops: CDR1 KGHSH, CDR2 LQKENI. The CDR3 has 17 amino acids. Trimming removed 2 bases from V and 0 bases from J, with 14 bases in between. The CDR3 DNA reads as TGTGCCAGCTCACCAAAGCCTTCATCCCTCTCTGGAAACACCATATATTTT. Its translation: CASSPKPSSLSGNTIYF.

The sample holds a few counts of this clone. The chain recombines TRBV21-1 with TRBJ2-7; the table's TRBD1 call for D was not verified on the DNA. TRBV21-1 is listed as a pseudogene. CDR3 length equals 14 residues. The CDR3 nucleotides read TGTGCCAGCAGCTCCGAGGGACAGGGCAACGAGCAGTACTTC. It encodes CASSSEGQGNEQYF.

Comment on this clone: The sample has other DNA sequences that encode this CDR3 too. The chain carries TRBV5-4 and TRBJ1-1; no clear D gene. From germline, CDR1 is SGHNT and CDR2 YYREEE (reference sequence). The CDR3 consists of 14 residues. The V end lost 0 bases, the J end lost 1 base, and 7 bases lay between the germline ends. CDR3 sequence (DNA): TGTGCCAGCAGCTTGGCCCGCGAGAACACTGAAGCTTTCTTT. It is translated as CASSLARENTEAFF.

This clone was seen a few times. The sample has other DNA sequences that encode this CDR3 too. The V call is TRBV27, the J call TRBJ1-3; the D is unclear. Trimming shortened V by 3 bases and J by 2 bases, and 8 bases separated the two germline ends. The germline V gene encodes CDR1 MNHEY and CDR2 SMNVEV (reference sequence). This CDR3 is 14 amino acids long. The CDR3 region is CASSFSGTGNTIYF. The CDR3 DNA reads TGTGCCAGCAGTTTTTCAGGCACTGGAAACACCATATATTTT.

Only one count was recorded for this clone. The chain employs TRBV5-8 and TRBJ2-1; D is unresolved. Germline values: CDR1 SGHTS, CDR2 YDEGEE. This CDR3 region has 13 residues. V lost 4 bases, J lost 0 bases, and 5 bases lay in between. The CDR3: CASSPSSYNEQFF. The CDR3 bases are TGTGCCAGCAGCCCGAGCTCCTACAATGAGCAGTTCTTC.

The chain couples TRBV5-4 to TRBJ2-7; TRBD2 matches at 8 bases. Germline V gene data show CDR1 as SGHNT and CDR2 as YYREEE (reference sequence). The CDR3 consists of 18 residues. J lost 3 bases, V lost 4 bases, and 18 bases had no gene match. The CDR3 DNA reads TGTGCCAGCAGCCGGCCGAAAGCGGGAGTAAATGGGGGCTACGAGCAGTACTTC. This encodes CASSRPKAGVNGGYEQYF.

V gene TRBV5-1 combines with J gene TRBJ1-1, with 9 bases that match TRBD1. The CDR3 sequence is 16 residues long. V lost 0 bases and J lost 3; bases outside the gene matches: 6. The germline CDR1 and CDR2 sequences are SGHRS and YFSETQ. The CDR3 is CASSLARDRVHTEAFF. CDR3 sequence (DNA): TGCGCCAGCAGCTTGGCCCGGGACAGGGTACACACTGAAGCTTTCTTT. Combining the CDR3 with reference TRBV5-1 and TRBJ1-1 gives the whole variable domain KAGVTQTPRYLIKTRGQQVTLSCSPISGHRSVSWYQQTPGQGLQFLFEYFSETQRNKGNFPGRFSGRQFSNSRSEMNVSTLELGDSALYLCASSLARDRVHTEAFFGQGTRLTVV.

The gene calls are TRBV6-6 and TRBJ2-7, with 15 bases that match TRBD2. Looked up from germline, CDR1 is MNHNY and CDR2 is SVGAGI (reference sequence). There are 15 residues in the CDR3. Trimming took 6 bases from V and 6 from J; bases not matched to a gene: 6. DNA of the CDR3: TGTGCCAGCAGGACACCGGGACTAGCGGGAGGCGAGCAGTACTTC. It codes for CASRTPGLAGGEQYF.